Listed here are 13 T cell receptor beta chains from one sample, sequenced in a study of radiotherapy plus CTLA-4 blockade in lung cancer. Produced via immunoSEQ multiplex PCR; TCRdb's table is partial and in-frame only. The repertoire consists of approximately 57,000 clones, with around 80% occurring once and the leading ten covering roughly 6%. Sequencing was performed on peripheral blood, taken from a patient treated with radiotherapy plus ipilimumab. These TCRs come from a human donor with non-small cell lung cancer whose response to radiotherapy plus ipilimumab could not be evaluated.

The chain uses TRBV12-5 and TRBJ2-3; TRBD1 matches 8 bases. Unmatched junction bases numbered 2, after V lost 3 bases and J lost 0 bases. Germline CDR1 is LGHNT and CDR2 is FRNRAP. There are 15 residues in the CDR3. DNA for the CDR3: TGTGCTAGTGGTTTCAGGGGGCACAGCACAGATACGCAGTATTTT. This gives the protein CASGFRGHSTDTQYF.

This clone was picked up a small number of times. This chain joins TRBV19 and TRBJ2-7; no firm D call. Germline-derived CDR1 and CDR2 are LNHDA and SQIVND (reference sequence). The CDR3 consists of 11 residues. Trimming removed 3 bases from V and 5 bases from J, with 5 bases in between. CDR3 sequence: CASSMYNEQYF. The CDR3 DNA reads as TGTGCCAGTAGTATGTACAACGAGCAGTACTTC.

This CDR3 reads CASSRPGSSNSPLHF. CDR3 bases: TGTGCCAGCAGCCGCCCAGGTTCCAGTAATTCACCCCTCCACTTT. The J gene is TRBJ1-6, the V gene TRBV2; D is undetermined. Germline CDR1 is SNHLY and CDR2 is FYNNEI. The CDR3 covers 15 residues. Trimming removed 6 bases at V and 6 bases at J, with 15 bases between.

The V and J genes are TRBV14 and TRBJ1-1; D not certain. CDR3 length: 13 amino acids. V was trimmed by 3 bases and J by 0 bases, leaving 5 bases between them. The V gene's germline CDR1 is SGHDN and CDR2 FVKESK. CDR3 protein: CASSQFMNTEAFF. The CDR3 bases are TGTGCCAGCAGCCAGTTCATGAACACTGAAGCTTTCTTT. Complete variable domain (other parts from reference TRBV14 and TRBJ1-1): EAGVTQFPSHSVIEKGQTVTLRCDPISGHDNLYWYRRVMGKEIKFLLHFVKESKQDESGMPNNRFLAERTGGTYSTLKVQPAELEDSGVYFCASSQFMNTEAFFGQGTRLTVV.

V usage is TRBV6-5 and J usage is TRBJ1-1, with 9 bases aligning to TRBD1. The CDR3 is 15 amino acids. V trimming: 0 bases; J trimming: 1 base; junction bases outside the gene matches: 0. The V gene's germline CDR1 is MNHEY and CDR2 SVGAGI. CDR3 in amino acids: CASSYSGQGNTEAFF. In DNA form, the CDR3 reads TGTGCCAGCAGTTACTCGGGACAGGGGAACACTGAAGCTTTCTTT.

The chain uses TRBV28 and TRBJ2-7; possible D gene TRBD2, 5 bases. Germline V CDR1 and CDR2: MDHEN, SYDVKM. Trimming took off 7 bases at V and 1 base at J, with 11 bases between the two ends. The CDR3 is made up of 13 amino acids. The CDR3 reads CASILGGSYEQYF. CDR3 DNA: TGTGCCAGCATACTAGGCGGGTCCTACGAGCAGTACTTC.

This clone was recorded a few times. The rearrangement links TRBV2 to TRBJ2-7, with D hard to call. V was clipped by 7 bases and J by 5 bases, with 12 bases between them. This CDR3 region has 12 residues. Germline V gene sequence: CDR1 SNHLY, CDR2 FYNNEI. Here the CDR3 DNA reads TGTGCCAGCACCGCCCCCCGGGACGAGCAGTACTTC. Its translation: CASTAPRDEQYF.

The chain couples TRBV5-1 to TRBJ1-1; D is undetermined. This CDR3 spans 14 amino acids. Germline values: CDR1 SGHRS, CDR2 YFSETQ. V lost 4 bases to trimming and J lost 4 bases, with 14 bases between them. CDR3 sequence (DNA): TGCGCCAGCAGCCGTCAGCCTTCGGGCACTGAAGCTTTCTTT. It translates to CASSRQPSGTEAFF. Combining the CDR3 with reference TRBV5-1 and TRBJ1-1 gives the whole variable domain KAGVTQTPRYLIKTRGQQVTLSCSPISGHRSVSWYQQTPGQGLQFLFEYFSETQRNKGNFPGRFSGRQFSNSRSEMNVSTLELGDSALYLCASSRQPSGTEAFFGQGTRLTVV.

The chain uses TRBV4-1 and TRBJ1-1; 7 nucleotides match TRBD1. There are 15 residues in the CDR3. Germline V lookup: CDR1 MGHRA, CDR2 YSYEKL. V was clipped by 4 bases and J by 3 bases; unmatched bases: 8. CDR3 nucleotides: TGCGCCAGCAGCCCATTTCGACAGGGCCACACTGAAGCTTTCTTT. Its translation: CASSPFRQGHTEAFF.

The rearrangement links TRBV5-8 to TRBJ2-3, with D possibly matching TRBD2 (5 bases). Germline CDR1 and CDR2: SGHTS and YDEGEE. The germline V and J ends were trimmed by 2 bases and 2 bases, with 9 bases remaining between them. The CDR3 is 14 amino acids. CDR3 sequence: CASSFGLITDTQYF. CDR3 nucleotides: TGTGCCAGCAGCTTCGGACTCATCACAGATACGCAGTATTTT.

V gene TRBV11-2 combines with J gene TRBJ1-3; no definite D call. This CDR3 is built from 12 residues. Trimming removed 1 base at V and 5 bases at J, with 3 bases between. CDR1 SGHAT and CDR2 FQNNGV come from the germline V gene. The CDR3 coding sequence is TGTGCCAGCAGCTTAGTAAGAAACACCATATATTTT. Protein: CASSLVRNTIYF. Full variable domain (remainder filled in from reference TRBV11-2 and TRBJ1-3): EAGVAQSPRYKIIEKRQSVAFWCNPISGHATLYWYQQILGQGPKLLIQFQNNGVVDDSQLPKDRFSAERLKGVDSTLKIQPAKLEDSAVYLCASSLVRNTIYFGEGSWLTVV.

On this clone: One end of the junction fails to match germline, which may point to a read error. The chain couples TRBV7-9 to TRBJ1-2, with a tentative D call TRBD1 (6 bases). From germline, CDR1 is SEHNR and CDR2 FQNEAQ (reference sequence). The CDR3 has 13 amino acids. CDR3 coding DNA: TGTGCCAGCAGTTTAGGACAGTTCTATGGCTACACCTTC. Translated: CASSLGQFYGYTF.

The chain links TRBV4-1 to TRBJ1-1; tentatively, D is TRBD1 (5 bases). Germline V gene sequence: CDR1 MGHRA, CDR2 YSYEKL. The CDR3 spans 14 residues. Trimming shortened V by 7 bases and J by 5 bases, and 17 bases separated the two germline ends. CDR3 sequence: CASTSQAGGTEAFF. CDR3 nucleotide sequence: TGCGCCAGCACCTCCCAAGCGGGGGGGACTGAAGCTTTCTTT.